This T cell receptor beta chain was captured in a study of cytomegalovirus exposure and HLA in healthy donors. Study-level findings and limits: Judged likely to be a sequencing artifact was a cluster of highly shared sequence variants.

The CDR3 extends over 14 amino acids. The germline V gene has CDR1 SGHRS and CDR2 YFSETQ. 13 Jbeta primers and 60 Vbeta primers were used for the PCR. This table comes from immunoSEQ multiplex PCR, and its TCRdb copy is limited to in-frame clones, with some not included. The sample includes some 94,000 clones, just under 70% of them seen just once. With regard to this clone: The antigen is unknown. An end of the junction does not agree with germline; a read error may underlie this.

The rearrangement joins TRBV5-1 to TRBJ1-3, with D maybe TRBD1 (6 bases). This receptor was obtained from a man aged 45-65 years in good health and CMV-seronegative. Sequences were obtained from PBMCs. The CDR3 coding sequence is TGCGCCAGCAGCTTCACAGGGTATGGAAACAACATATATTTT. It codes for CASSFTGYGNNIYF.